These 17 T cell receptor beta chains share one sample of origin, sequenced in a study of beta chain features in type 1 diabetes. cDNA synthesis used the whole RNA isolate, giving expressed TCRB sequences. Profiling relied on immunoSEQ multiplex PCR, and the TCRdb table lists in-frame clones only, not all of them. The table lists about 250,000 clones, 14% of them singletons. The sequenced material came from naive CD4+ T cells from blood. The receptors originated from a woman aged 40 to 55 in good health.

With respect to this clone: The sample has other DNA sequences that encode this CDR3 too. J is TRBJ2-7 and V is TRBV11-2; D perhaps matches TRBD1 (6 bases). This CDR3 has 13 amino acids. V was cut by 0 bases and J by 4 bases, with 7 bases left in between. Germline lookup yields CDR1 SGHAT and CDR2 FQNNGV. CDR3 amino acids: CASSLDRGYEQYF. The CDR3 DNA sequence: TGTGCCAGCAGCTTAGACAGGGGATACGAGCAGTACTTC.

This CDR3 is CASSLIGTAGNTIYF. Written as DNA, the CDR3 is TGTGCCAGCAGCTTGATCGGGACAGCTGGAAACACCATATATTTT. The gene calls are TRBV5-4 and TRBJ1-3, with 7 bases matching TRBD1. The CDR3 runs 15 residues. CDR1 and CDR2 from the germline V gene are SGHNT and YYREEE (reference sequence). V shed 1 base, J shed 2 bases, and the junction held 3 bases outside the gene matches.

This clone was observed once. This chain uses TRBV15 with TRBJ2-5; 8 nucleotides match TRBD1. The CDR3 has 14 amino acids. Germline-derived CDR1 and CDR2 are LNHNV and YYDKDF (reference sequence). The junction had 3 bases not matched to a gene; V was cut back by 5 bases and J by 1 base. In nucleotides, the CDR3 is TGTGCCACCAGCCGGGACAGGAGCCAAGAGACCCAGTACTTC. Its protein is CATSRDRSQETQYF. The whole variable domain, filled in from reference TRBV15 and TRBJ2-5, reads DAMVIQNPRYQVTQFGKPVTLSCSQTLNHNVMYWYQQKSSQAPKLLFHYYDKDFNNEADTPDNFQSRRPNTSFCFLDIRSPGLGDTAMYLCATSRDRSQETQYFGPGTRLLVL.

This clone was seen a handful of times. The chain carries TRBV2 and TRBJ2-7; 10 nucleotides align to TRBD2. There are 19 residues in the CDR3. Looked up from germline, CDR1 is SNHLY and CDR2 is FYNNEI. V gave up 2 bases and J gave up 0 bases; unmatched junction bases: 13. The CDR3 DNA reads as TGTGCCAGCAGTGAATGGGGTGGACTAGCGGTGGGAAGCTCCTACGAGCAGTACTTC. Residues: CASSEWGGLAVGSSYEQYF.

In its sample, this clone was seen a few times. The V call is TRBV2, the J call TRBJ1-6, with D tentatively TRBD1 (5 bases). V shed 6 bases and J shed 3 bases, with 15 bases lying between them. The germline CDR1 and CDR2 sequences are SNHLY and FYNNEI. The CDR3 is made up of 16 amino acids. This CDR3 is CASRSPEGSYNSPLHF. Written as DNA, the CDR3 is TGTGCCAGCAGGTCCCCGGAGGGGAGCTATAATTCACCCCTCCACTTT. Combining the CDR3 with reference TRBV2 and TRBJ1-6 gives the whole variable domain EPEVTQTPSHQVTQMGQEVILRCVPISNHLYFYWYRQILGQKVEFLVSFYNNEISEKSEIFDDQFSVERPDGSNFTLKIRSTKLEDSAMYFCASRSPEGSYNSPLHFGNGTRLTVT.

This clone has a handful of counts. In the same sample, other DNA sequences code for this CDR3. V is TRBV6-5 and J is TRBJ2-5, with D perhaps matching TRBD2 (5 bases). Trimming took 0 bases from V and 2 from J, leaving 7 bases between them. The CDR3 is 14 amino acids. Germline values: CDR1 MNHEY, CDR2 SVGAGI. DNA of the CDR3: TGTGCCAGCAGTTACTCGACGGGACAAGAGACCCAGTACTTC. Residues: CASSYSTGQETQYF.

In this sample, this clone turned up a few times. The V and J genes are TRBV18 and TRBJ1-2; 9 bases agree with TRBD1. V gave up 8 bases and J gave up 5 bases; unmatched junction bases: 6. This CDR3 is 13 amino acids long. Per germline, CDR1 KGHSH and CDR2 LQKENI. The CDR3 here is CASTLDRGYGYTF. As DNA, the CDR3 is TGTGCCAGCACACTGGACAGGGGTTATGGCTACACCTTC.

This CDR3 reads CASSQDQGNTEAFF. DNA for the CDR3: TGCGCCAGCAGCCAAGATCAGGGGAACACTGAAGCTTTCTTT. The chain combines TRBV4-3 with TRBJ1-1, with a weak D call TRBD1 (5 bases). CDR1 and CDR2 from the germline V gene are LGHNA and YSLEER. The CDR3 sequence is 14 residues long. Trimming took off 0 bases at V and 1 base at J, with 6 bases between the two ends.

The rearrangement links TRBV11-2 to TRBJ2-7, with D maybe TRBD1 (6 bases). The ends were cut back, 5 bases at V and 6 bases at J, with 11 bases in the middle. Germline loops: CDR1 SGHAT, CDR2 FQNNGV. CDR3 length equals 12 residues. The CDR3 spells CASSQQGSEQYF. The CDR3, as DNA: TGTGCCAGCAGCCAGCAGGGGTCCGAGCAGTACTTC.

In its sample, this clone was seen a few times. This chain connects TRBV9 to TRBJ1-1, with no clear D. V was cut by 4 bases and J by 1 base, with 11 bases left in between. Per the germline V gene, CDR1 is SGDLS and CDR2 is YYNGEE. The CDR3 contains 14 residues. For the CDR3, the DNA is TGTGCCAGCAGCTCCACGGTAGAGAACACTGAAGCTTTCTTT. Protein: CASSSTVENTEAFF.

This clone was picked up a small number of times. The genes are TRBV19 and TRBJ1-5; 8 nucleotides line up with TRBD1. This CDR3 is 15 amino acids long. CDR1 and CDR2 (germline): LNHDA, SQIVND (reference sequence). J was trimmed by 4 bases and V by 5 bases; bases with no gene match: 7. Here the CDR3 DNA reads TGTGCCAGTAGTTCCCCAGGGGGCGGGAATCAGCCCCAGCATTTT. It translates to CASSSPGGGNQPQHF. Based on the CDR3 plus reference TRBV19 and TRBJ1-5, the full variable domain is DGGITQSPKYLFRKEGQNVTLSCEQNLNHDAMYWYRQDPGQGLRLIYYSQIVNDFQKGDIAEGYSVSREKKESFPLTVTSAQKNPTAFYLCASSSPGGGNQPQHFGDGTRLSIL.

The CDR3 protein is CASSLTGPEAFF. The DNA for the CDR3 is TGTGCCAGCAGCCTCACAGGGCCTGAAGCTTTCTTT. The rearrangement uses TRBV5-4 and TRBJ1-1; the D gene is possibly TRBD1 (6 bases). CDR3 length: 12 amino acids. Trimming stripped 4 bases from V and 6 bases from J, with 10 bases between. CDR1 SGHNT and CDR2 YYREEE come from the germline V gene (reference sequence).

The chain is built from TRBV2 and TRBJ2-5; 9 bases are a match to TRBD2. The CDR3 is made up of 14 amino acids. The V gene's germline CDR1 is SNHLY and CDR2 FYNNEI. Trimming at V came to 1 base and at J to 6 bases, leaving 3 bases not matched to a gene. CDR3 in amino acids: CASSEGGGAQTQYF. CDR3 nucleotide sequence: TGTGCCAGCAGTGAAGGCGGGGGGGCACAGACCCAGTACTTC.

In this sample, this clone turned up a few times. The J gene is TRBJ2-3, the V gene TRBV2, with 10 bases matching TRBD2. V was clipped by 7 bases and J by 2 bases; unmatched bases: 9. The germline gives CDR1 SNHLY, CDR2 FYNNEI. CDR3 length: 16 amino acids. The DNA for the CDR3 is TGTGCCAGCATCTCCCCGCTAGCGGGGGTCACAGATACGCAGTATTTT. The encoded protein is CASISPLAGVTDTQYF.

This clone was detected a few times. This chain uses TRBV10-3 with TRBJ2-3; TRBD2 aligns across 12 bases. The germline gives CDR1 ENHRY, CDR2 SYGVKD. J gave up 4 bases and V 4 bases, and 3 bases lay outside the gene matches. This CDR3 has 15 residues. The DNA of the CDR3 is TGTGCCATCAGTGGGACTAGCGGGGTTCCAGATACGCAGTATTTT. It specifies CAISGTSGVPDTQYF.

This clone has only a few counts. The V and J genes are TRBV7-2 and TRBJ1-6; tentatively, D is TRBD1 (5 bases). The CDR3 runs to 15 residues. CDR1 is SGHTA and CDR2 is FQGNSA in the germline V gene. With 0 bases removed from V and 7 bases from J, the gap between germline ends came to 10 bases. This CDR3 reads CASSLAGGLNSPLHF. The CDR3 region has the DNA TGTGCCAGCAGCTTAGCCGGGGGGTTGAATTCACCCCTCCACTTT. Full variable domain (missing parts from reference TRBV7-2 and TRBJ1-6): GAGVSQSPSNKVTEKGKDVELRCDPISGHTALYWYRQSLGQGLEFLIYFQGNSAPDKSGLPSDRFSAERTGGSVSTLTIQRTQQEDSAVYLCASSLAGGLNSPLHFGNGTRLTVT.

Comments on this clone: The identical CDR3 is also encoded by other nucleotide sequences in the sample. This rearrangement joins TRBV7-2 to TRBJ2-7, with 7 bases lining up with TRBD2. Germline CDR1 SGHTA, CDR2 FQGNSA. This CDR3 has 15 amino acids. Trimming cost V 1 base and J 0 bases; bases outside gene matches: 3. The chain's CDR3 is CASSLGLAASYEQYF. For the CDR3, the DNA is TGTGCCAGCAGCTTAGGTCTAGCGGCCTCCTACGAGCAGTACTTC.